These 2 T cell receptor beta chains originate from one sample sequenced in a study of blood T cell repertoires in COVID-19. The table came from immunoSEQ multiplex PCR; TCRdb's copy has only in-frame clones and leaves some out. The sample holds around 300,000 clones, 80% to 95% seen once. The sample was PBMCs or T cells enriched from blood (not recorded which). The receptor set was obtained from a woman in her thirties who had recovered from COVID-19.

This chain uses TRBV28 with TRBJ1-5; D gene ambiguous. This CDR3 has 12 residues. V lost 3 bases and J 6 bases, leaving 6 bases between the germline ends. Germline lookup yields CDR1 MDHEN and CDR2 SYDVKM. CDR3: CASSFLLQPQHF. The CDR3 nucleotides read TGTGCCAGCAGTTTTCTCCTTCAGCCCCAGCATTTT.

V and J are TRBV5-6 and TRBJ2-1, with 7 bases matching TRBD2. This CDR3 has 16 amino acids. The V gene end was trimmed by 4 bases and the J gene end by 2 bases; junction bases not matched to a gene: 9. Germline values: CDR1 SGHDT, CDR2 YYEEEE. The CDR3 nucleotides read TGTGCCAGCAGCCCCGGTGGGCGGGAGACCTACAATGAGCAGTTCTTC. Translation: CASSPGGRETYNEQFF.